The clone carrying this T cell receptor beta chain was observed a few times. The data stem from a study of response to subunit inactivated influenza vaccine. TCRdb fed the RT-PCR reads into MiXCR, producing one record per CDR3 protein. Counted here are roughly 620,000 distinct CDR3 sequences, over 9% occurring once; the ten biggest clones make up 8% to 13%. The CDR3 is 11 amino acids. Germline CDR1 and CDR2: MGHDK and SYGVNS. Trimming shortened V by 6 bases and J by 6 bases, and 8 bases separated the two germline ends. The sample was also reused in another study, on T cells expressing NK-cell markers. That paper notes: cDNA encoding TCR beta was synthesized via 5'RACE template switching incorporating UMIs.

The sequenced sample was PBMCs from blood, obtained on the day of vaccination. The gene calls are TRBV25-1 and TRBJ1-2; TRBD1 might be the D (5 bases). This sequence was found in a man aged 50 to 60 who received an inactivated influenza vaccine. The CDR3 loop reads CASSQGDGYTF. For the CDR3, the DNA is TGTGCCAGCAGCCAGGGTGATGGCTACACCTTC.